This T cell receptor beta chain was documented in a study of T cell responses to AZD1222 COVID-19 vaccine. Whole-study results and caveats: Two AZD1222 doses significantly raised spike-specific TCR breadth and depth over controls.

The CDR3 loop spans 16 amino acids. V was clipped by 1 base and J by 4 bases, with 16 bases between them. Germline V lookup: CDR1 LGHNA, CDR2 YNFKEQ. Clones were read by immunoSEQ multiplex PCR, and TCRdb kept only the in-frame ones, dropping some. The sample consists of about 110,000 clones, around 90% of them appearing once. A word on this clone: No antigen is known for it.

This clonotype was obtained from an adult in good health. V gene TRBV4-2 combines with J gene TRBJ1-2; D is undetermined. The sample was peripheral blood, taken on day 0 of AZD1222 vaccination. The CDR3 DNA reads TGTGCCAGCAGCCAAGGACCAGGTCTTCAAGTCTATGGCTACACCTTC. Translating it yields CASSQGPGLQVYGYTF.